This T cell receptor (beta chain) comes out of a study of blood T cell repertoires in COVID-19. Study overall: Specimens from acute and convalescent COVID-19 originated in the United States, Italy and Spain. T cells, B-cell-depleted T cells, or PBMCs supplied cDNA or gDNA.

Original data processing: The authors estimated nucleated cell counts from reference gene primer amplification. Profiling relied on immunoSEQ multiplex PCR, and the TCRdb table lists in-frame clones only, not all of them. V and J calls and clone size are copied from that table; D and trimming were computed from the DNA. The sample consists of under 300,000 clones, about four fifths of them appearing once. CDR1 is SGHDT, CDR2 YYEEEE, per germline. This CDR3 has 14 residues. The V segment lost 7 bases and the J segment 5 bases; nucleotides outside the gene matches: 8. This sequence originates from a woman aged 50 to 60 who had recovered from COVID-19. The chain couples TRBV5-6 to TRBJ1-1; 10 bases align to TRBD1. The sequenced sample consisted of peripheral blood. The CDR3 spells CASSIDRGLTEAFF. CDR3 coding DNA: TGTGCCAGCTCCATTGACAGGGGGCTGACTGAAGCTTTCTTT.